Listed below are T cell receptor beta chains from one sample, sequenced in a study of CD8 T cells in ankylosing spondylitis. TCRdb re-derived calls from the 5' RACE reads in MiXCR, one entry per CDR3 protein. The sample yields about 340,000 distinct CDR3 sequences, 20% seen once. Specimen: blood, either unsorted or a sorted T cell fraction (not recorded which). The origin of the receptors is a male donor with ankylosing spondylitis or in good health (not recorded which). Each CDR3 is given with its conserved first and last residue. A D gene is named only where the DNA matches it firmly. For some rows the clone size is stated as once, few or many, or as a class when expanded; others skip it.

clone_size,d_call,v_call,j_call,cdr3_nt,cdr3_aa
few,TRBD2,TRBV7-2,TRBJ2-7,TGTGCCAGCAGCTTAGCGCTAATTGGGACTACCCTTTACGAGCAGTACTTC,CASSLALIGTTLYEQYF
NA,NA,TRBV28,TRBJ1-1,TGTGCCAGCAGTCTCGGACAGATAAACACTGAAGCTTTCTTT,CASSLGQINTEAFF
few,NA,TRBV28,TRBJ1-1,TGTGCCAGCAGTTCCACGACACTTATGAACACTGAAGCTTTCTTT,CASSSTTLMNTEAFF
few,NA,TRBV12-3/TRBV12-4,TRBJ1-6,TGTGCCAGCAGTTTGTCGCCCTATAATTCACCCCTCCACTTT,CASSLSPYNSPLHF
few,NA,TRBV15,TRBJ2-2,TGTGCCACCAGCACCACTAGAGGGGACTCCGGGGAGCTGTTTTTT,CATSTTRGDSGELFF
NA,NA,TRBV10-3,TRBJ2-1,TGTGCCATCAGTGGCGGACCGCGGGGCTACAATGAGCAGTTCTTC,CAISGGPRGYNEQFF
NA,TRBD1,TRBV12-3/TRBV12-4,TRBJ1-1,TGTGCCAGCAGTACGATGGGACAGGCGATTGAAGCTTTCTTT,CASSTMGQAIEAFF
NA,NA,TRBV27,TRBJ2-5,TGTGCCAGCAGTGACTGGGAGACCCAGTACTTC,CASSDWETQYF
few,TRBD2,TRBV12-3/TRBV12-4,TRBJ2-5,TGTGCCAGCAGTTCTCGTCGGGGAGGGGTGGAGACCCAGTACTTC,CASSSRRGGVETQYF
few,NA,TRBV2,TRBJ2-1,TGTGCCAGCAGTGAACTAAACAATGAGCAGTTCTTC,CASSELNNEQFF
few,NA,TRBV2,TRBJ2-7,TGTGCCAGCCTTTTACGGAACGTCAACAGCGAGCAGTACTTC,CASLLRNVNSEQYF
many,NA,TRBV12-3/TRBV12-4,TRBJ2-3,TGTGCCACCCGAAACACGTGGAGAGCTAGCACAGATACGCAGTATTTT,CATRNTWRASTDTQYF
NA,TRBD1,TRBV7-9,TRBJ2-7,TGTGCCAGCAGCTCTCCGACAGGGCTCGAGACAAAATACGGGCAGTACTTC,CASSSPTGLETKYGQYF
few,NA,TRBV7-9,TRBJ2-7,TGTGCCAGCACAGCCGGGCCCTACGAGCAGTACTTC,CASTAGPYEQYF
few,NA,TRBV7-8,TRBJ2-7,TGTGCCAGCAGCTTAGGTCCCACCGCCTACGAGCAGTACTTC,CASSLGPTAYEQYF
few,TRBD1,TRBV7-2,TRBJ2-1,TGTGCCAGCAGCTTACTTCCCGACAGGGGGTTCTACAATGAGCAGTTCTTC,CASSLLPDRGFYNEQFF
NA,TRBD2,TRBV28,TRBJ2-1,TGTGCCAGCAGTCTTGCTTCGGGGCGAGCGGGGAAATACTTCTCCTACAATGAGCAGTTCTTC,CASSLASGRAGKYFSYNEQFF
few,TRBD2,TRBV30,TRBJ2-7,TGTGCCTGGTGGGAGGGACACGAGCAGTACTTC,CAWWEGHEQYF
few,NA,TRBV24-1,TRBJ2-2,TGTGCCACCAGACAGGGTCGGGGCACCGGGGAGCTGTTTTTT,CATRQGRGTGELFF
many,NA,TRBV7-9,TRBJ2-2,TGTGCCAGCAGCTTACCGGCAGTATACACCGGGGAGCTGTTTTTT,CASSLPAVYTGELFF
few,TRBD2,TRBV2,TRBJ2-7,TGTGCCAGCCGGACGGGAGGGGCGCGCGAGCAGTACTTC,CASRTGGAREQYF